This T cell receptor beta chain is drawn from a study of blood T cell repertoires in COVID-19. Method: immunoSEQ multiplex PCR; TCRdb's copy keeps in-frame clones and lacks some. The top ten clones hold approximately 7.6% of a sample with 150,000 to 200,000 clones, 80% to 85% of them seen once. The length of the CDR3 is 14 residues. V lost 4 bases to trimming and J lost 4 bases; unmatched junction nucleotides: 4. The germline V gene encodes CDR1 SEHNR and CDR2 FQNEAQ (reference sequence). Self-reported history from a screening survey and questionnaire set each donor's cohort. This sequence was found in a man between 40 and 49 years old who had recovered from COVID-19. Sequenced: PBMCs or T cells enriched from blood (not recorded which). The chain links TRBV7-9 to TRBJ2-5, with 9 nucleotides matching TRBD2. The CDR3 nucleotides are TGTGCCAGCAGCTCCCGGCGGGGGGGAGAGACCCAGTACTTC. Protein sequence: CASSSRRGGETQYF.